One TCR beta chain is described in this entry. The antigen is undetermined. Time point: week 11, during vaccination. Every vaccination contained 300 ug of the mutant IDH1 20-mer peptide and was paired with topical imiquimod. Astrocytomas that were new, WHO grade 3 or 4, IDH1-mutant and ATRX-lost were present in the donors. This record belongs to a study of a mutant IDH1 vaccine in newly diagnosed glioma. Study overall: Treated patients had a mean age of 40.4 years and an approximately 60% male, 37.5% female split.

Sequencing used immunoSEQ multiplex PCR; TCRdb keeps in-frame clones, though not all of them. This sample has 110,000 or so clones, with roughly 88% found just once. The CDR3 consists of 15 residues. The V gene's germline CDR1 is GTSNPN and CDR2 SVGIG (reference sequence). The ends lost 1 base at V and 4 bases at J; junction bases unmatched: 5. This clonotype originated in a woman aged 50 to 60 with glioma. The chain joins TRBV30 to TRBJ2-3; 10 nucleotides agree with TRBD2. The starting material was PBMCs, obtained from a glioma patient whose treatment included an IDH1 peptide vaccine. Here the CDR3 DNA reads TGTGCCTGGAGTGCGACCGGGACTAGCGCAGATACGCAGTATTTT. Protein: CAWSATGTSADTQYF.